This TCR beta chain was recorded in a study of T cell responses to AZD1222 COVID-19 vaccine (dated by TCRdb to 2020 to 2023). Study-level background: AZD1222 recipients given second doses at about 4 weeks or at about 12 weeks were pooled, since spike-specific TCR depth and breadth were not found to differ between the two schedules. Enrollment into the trials was organized by age into subgroups of 18-55, 56-69 and 70-plus years, and those subgroups contained roughly 150, 30 and 60 TCR-sequenced participants, respectively. A total of 233 trial participants underwent TCR sequencing, of whom around 210 had received two doses of AZD1222 and about 25 had received two doses of the MenACWY control vaccine. General findings and caveats noted by the study authors: Most participants were white British and females outnumbered males, and the authors suggested that clonal diversity may have been underestimated. Because no day 14 peak-response samples were available, the repertoires could be characterized only after the peak T cell response. In the small 56-69-year group, the increase in depth fell short of significance, most likely because of low power. Reportedly, almost half of the unique spike-specific TCRs recognized epitopes lying outside the regions that are mutated in the B.1.351 and B.1.1.7 variants. The vaccine-associated CD4 TCRs covered the entire spike protein, and the dominant responses fell in regions 160-218 and 743-854. Only six AZD1222 recipients were SARS-CoV-2 seropositive at baseline, limiting conclusions about previously exposed vaccinees. A significant rise in spike-specific TCR breadth and depth was observed after two AZD1222 doses relative to day 0 and relative to MenACWY recipients.

In this sample, this clone turned up a few times. Its antigen specificity is not known. Qualities for individual bases were not recorded, and no much larger clone is one base off. The sample's time point label is to be understood as: baseline before first vaccination. Samples from vaccinated people were obtained from the UK trials COV001 and COV002, which included a single-blind randomized controlled phase 2/3 trial of AZD1222 (ChAdOx1 nCoV-19) in healthy adults. Trial participant PBMC samples were collected at day 0 and day 28 after the second dose for TCRbeta chain sequencing. The germline V gene (reference sequence) gives CDR1 as SEHNR and CDR2 as FQNEAQ. Taken from cysteine to phenylalanine, the CDR3 has 16 residues. CDR3 DNA only is kept here, 48 bases in frame from base 1. After removal of 1 base from V and 7 bases from J, the junction retains 8 bases not matched to a gene. The CDR3 regions of human TCRbeta chains were subjected to immunosequencing. Turning to the authors' computational methods: TCRs in the repertoires were matched against a reference library of SARS-CoV-2-specific TCRs that had been generated with the MIRA antigen-specificity platform. Breadth was defined as the fraction of unique TCRs that were SARS-CoV-2-associated. Depth was defined as the fraction of total T cells that were SARS-CoV-2-associated. Using the MIRA data, every spike-specific TCR was mapped to the spike region that the TCR reacted to and assigned to either a CD4 or a CD8 class. Log10-transformed breadth and depth values were compared by one-way ANOVA with Sidak's multiple comparisons tests. TCRdb carries this immuneACCESS record with in-frame sequences only. Its versions omit some clonotypes, under half of them owing to an unresolved V gene in the studies checked, with the rest unexplained. V, J and clone size derive from that table, while D and trimming were established from the DNA sequence. The sample table records approximately 110,000 clones; around 90% of these occur just once. The top ten clonotypes cover 4.4% of the sample.

The chain couples TRBV7-9 to TRBJ2-1; a stretch of 9 junction bases matches TRBD2. The starting material was peripheral blood, obtained on day 0 of AZD1222 vaccination. This sequence was found in an adult in good health. CDR3 region: CASSLGGLAGLNEQFF. In nucleotides, the sequence is TGTGCCAGCAGCTTAGGCGGGCTAGCGGGGTTAAATGAGCAGTTCTTC.